One sample yielded the 30 T cell receptor beta chains listed below, sequenced in a study of cytomegalovirus exposure and HLA in healthy donors. The PCR contained 60 Vbeta and 13 Jbeta primers. Measured with immunoSEQ multiplex PCR; TCRdb has only the in-frame clones, and not every one. The sample lists roughly 130,000 clones, about 8.5% occurring once. Sequences were obtained from PBMCs. All receptors come from a man in his forties in good health and CMV-seronegative.

This clone was recorded a few times. This chain joins TRBV9 and TRBJ2-3; 8 nucleotides line up with TRBD2. The junction had 4 bases not matched to a gene; V was cut back by 0 bases and J by 1 base. The CDR3 is 16 residues long. Germline assignment: CDR1 SGDLS and CDR2 YYNGEE. The CDR3 sequence is CASSVGAGGRTDTQYF. The DNA of the CDR3 is TGTGCCAGCAGCGTAGGGGCGGGGGGACGCACAGATACGCAGTATTTT.

There are a few counts of this clone. The chain employs TRBV7-9 and TRBJ1-2; 8 nucleotides line up with TRBD1. CDR1 SEHNR and CDR2 FQNEAQ come from the germline V gene (reference sequence). V gave up 7 bases and J gave up 6 bases; unmatched junction bases: 10. The CDR3 loop spans 14 amino acids. The DNA of the CDR3 is TGTGCCAGCACCCCAAACAGGGGGACGGATGGCTACACCTTC. Its translation: CASTPNRGTDGYTF.

The rearrangement joins TRBV7-6 to TRBJ2-3, with D tentatively TRBD2 (5 bases). The V gene's germline CDR1 is SGHVS and CDR2 FNYEAQ. With 2 bases removed from V and 0 bases from J, the gap between germline ends came to 12 bases. This CDR3 contains 16 residues. The CDR3 region has the DNA TGTGCCAGCAGCTTATATGGACTCTCTAGCACAGATACGCAGTATTTT. Translated: CASSLYGLSSTDTQYF. The whole variable domain, filled in from reference TRBV7-6 and TRBJ2-3, reads GAGVSQSPRYKVTKRGQDVALRCDPISGHVSLYWYRQALGQGPEFLTYFNYEAQQDKSGLPNDRFSAERPEGSISTLTIQRTEQRDSAMYRCASSLYGLSSTDTQYFGPGTRLTVL.

DNA of the CDR3: TGCGCCAGCAGTCCCCCCGGGGCCGGGGAGCTGTTTTTT. It translates to CASSPPGAGELFF. The chain uses TRBV4-1 and TRBJ2-2; TRBD2 might be the D (5 bases). The CDR3 runs to 13 residues. The germline V gene encodes CDR1 MGHRA and CDR2 YSYEKL. V lost 6 bases and J lost 6, with 11 bases in between.

This sequence joins TRBV19 and TRBJ2-1, with 11 positions matching TRBD2. The germline CDR1 and CDR2 sequences are LNHDA and SQIVND (reference sequence). CDR3 size: 17 residues. With V trimmed by 3 bases and J by 5 bases, 9 bases remained unmatched. CDR3 coding DNA: TGTGCCAGTAGTATTGTAGCGGGGGGGCCGGTAGACAATGAGCAGTTCTTC. This sequence encodes CASSIVAGGPVDNEQFF.

This clone was picked up a small number of times. This chain connects TRBV27 to TRBJ2-7; maybe TRBD1 (5 bases). Germline CDR1 MNHEY, CDR2 SMNVEV (reference sequence). The CDR3 runs to 12 residues. V shed 3 bases and J shed 6 bases, with 9 bases lying between them. The CDR3 sequence is CASSLTAGEQYF. CDR3 nucleotide sequence: TGTGCCAGCAGTTTGACAGCCGGCGAGCAGTACTTC.

The chain has TRBV19 and TRBJ1-5, with TRBD1 identical over 7 bases. This CDR3 is 14 amino acids long. Germline CDR1 and CDR2: LNHDA and SQIVND (reference sequence). Trimming removed 5 bases from V and 7 bases from J; junction bases left unmatched: 8. The CDR3 coding sequence is TGTGCCAGTAGTTCGACAGGGTCAAGCCAGCCCCAGCATTTT. This encodes CASSSTGSSQPQHF.

The chain carries TRBV2 and TRBJ1-4; possibly TRBD1 for D (6 bases). Per germline, CDR1 SNHLY and CDR2 FYNNEI. The CDR3 totals 14 residues. V dropped 6 bases and J dropped 11 bases, with 19 bases sitting between them. The CDR3 loop reads CASRLDRPQGKLFF. For the CDR3, the DNA is TGTGCCAGCAGACTCGACAGGCCCCAGGGGAAACTGTTTTTT.

V and J are TRBV6-5 and TRBJ2-7, with D uncertain. The ends were cut back, 1 base at V and 6 bases at J, with 10 bases in the middle. Germline CDR1 MNHEY, CDR2 SVGAGI. There are 13 residues in the CDR3. This CDR3 reads CASSYWQRSEQYF. The CDR3 nucleotides read TGTGCCAGCAGTTACTGGCAAAGAAGCGAGCAGTACTTC.

This clone turned up a few times. The V and J genes are TRBV5-1 and TRBJ2-7, with 10 positions matching TRBD1. CDR1 is SGHRS, CDR2 YFSETQ, per germline. V shed 0 bases, J shed 6 bases, and the junction held 6 bases outside the gene matches. The CDR3 sequence is 15 residues long. The DNA of the CDR3 is TGCGCCAGCAGCTTGGGACAGGGGGCCCTTCTCGAGCAGTACTTC. Its translation is CASSLGQGALLEQYF.

In its sample, this clone was seen a few times. The V and J genes are TRBV29-1 and TRBJ2-7; 9 bases map to TRBD1. Germline trimming cut 5 bases from V and 7 bases from J; bases unmatched to any gene: 6. This CDR3 contains 12 residues. Germline lookup yields CDR1 SQVTM and CDR2 ANQGSEA. The CDR3: CSVYTGGGEQYF. The DNA for the CDR3 is TGCAGCGTTTACACAGGGGGCGGTGAGCAGTACTTC.

This clone was counted a few times. The chain recombines TRBV4-1 with TRBJ2-3; the D gene is possibly TRBD2 (6 bases). CDR1 is MGHRA and CDR2 is YSYEKL in the germline V gene. The length of the CDR3 is 16 residues. Trimming took off 6 bases at V and 2 bases at J, with 18 bases between the two ends. CDR3 coding DNA: TGCGCCAGCAGACGGCTGGTGGGGGGACCCACAGATACGCAGTATTTT. Translated, it gives CASRRLVGGPTDTQYF.

This clone turned up a few times. This rearrangement joins TRBV19 to TRBJ2-1, with TRBD2 identical over 9 bases. From germline, CDR1 is LNHDA and CDR2 SQIVND (reference sequence). Trimming at V came to 5 bases and at J to 2 bases, leaving 4 bases not matched to a gene. The length of the CDR3 is 15 residues. The CDR3 DNA reads as TGTGCCAGTAGTTTTTCTAGCGGGGCCTACAATGAGCAGTTCTTC. It codes for CASSFSSGAYNEQFF.

The V call is TRBV29-1, the J call TRBJ2-1; D is perhaps TRBD1 (5 bases). CDR3 length equals 15 residues. From germline, CDR1 is SQVTM and CDR2 ANQGSEA. Trimming removed 4 bases from V and 3 bases from J, with 16 bases in between. CDR3 sequence: CSVVSGQEYYNEQFF. Written as DNA, the CDR3 is TGCAGCGTTGTATCAGGACAAGAGTACTACAATGAGCAGTTCTTC.

This clone was recorded a few times. V is TRBV6-5 and J is TRBJ2-1; 11 nucleotides line up with TRBD2. V shed 0 bases and J 7 bases; nucleotides not matched to a gene: 5. This CDR3 is 16 amino acids long. Per germline, CDR1 MNHEY and CDR2 SVGAGI. Here the CDR3 DNA reads TGTGCCAGCAGTTACTCTAGCGGGGGGGCCTTGAATGAGCAGTTCTTC. This encodes CASSYSSGGALNEQFF.

This CDR3 reads CASSMVGTPSWEQYF. Here the CDR3 DNA reads TGTGCCAGTAGTATGGTGGGGACACCGTCTTGGGAGCAGTACTTC. V is TRBV19 and J is TRBJ2-7; D is perhaps TRBD1 (6 bases). This CDR3 has 15 residues. Germline values: CDR1 LNHDA, CDR2 SQIVND (reference sequence). The ends were cut back, 3 bases at V and 7 bases at J, with 19 bases in the middle.

This clone was counted between two and nine times. The V and J genes are TRBV5-6 and TRBJ2-7, with 8 bases aligning to TRBD2. Trimming took 0 bases from V and 4 from J; bases not matched to a gene: 9. Germline-derived CDR1 and CDR2 are SGHDT and YYEEEE. This CDR3 has 16 amino acids. The CDR3 coding sequence is TGTGCCAGCAGCTTGGCCGCAGCGGGGGAGGGATACGAGCAGTACTTC. It codes for CASSLAAAGEGYEQYF.

This clone occurred a few times. The rearrangement links TRBV10-1 to TRBJ2-7; possible D gene TRBD1, 5 bases. This CDR3 is built from 13 residues. Trimming removed 4 bases at V and 4 bases at J, with 11 bases between. Per germline, CDR1 WNHNN and CDR2 SYGVQD (reference sequence). CDR3 sequence reads: CASSVATGYEQYF. For the CDR3, the DNA is TGCGCCAGCAGTGTGGCCACAGGATACGAGCAGTACTTC.

The table lists this clone with a few counts. The genes are TRBV13 and TRBJ2-5, with 10 bases aligning to TRBD2. CDR1 and CDR2 (germline): PRHDT, FYEKMQ (reference sequence). This CDR3 has 14 amino acids. After removal of 0 bases from V and 5 bases from J, the junction contained 0 bases not matched to a gene. Here the CDR3 reads CASSLGLAGETQYF. The CDR3 region has the DNA TGTGCCAGCAGCTTAGGACTAGCGGGGGAGACCCAGTACTTC.

This clone was seen a handful of times. This chain joins TRBV7-2 and TRBJ2-4, with D possibly being TRBD2 (5 bases). This CDR3 is 12 amino acids long. V was shortened by 4 bases and J by 9 bases, with 10 bases between the two germline ends. Germline CDR1 reads SGHTA; CDR2 reads FQGNSA. The DNA of the CDR3 is TGTGCCAGCAGCTCTATCCGGGGCATTCAGTACTTC. Its protein is CASSSIRGIQYF.

This clone is a singleton in its sample. The chain employs TRBV19 and TRBJ2-1, with D maybe TRBD1 (6 bases). Germline loops: CDR1 LNHDA, CDR2 SQIVND (reference sequence). Trimming took 9 bases from V and 2 from J, leaving 14 bases between them. The CDR3 is 14 residues long. The CDR3 DNA follows: TGTGCCAGCAGACCCCAGGGGACCTACAATGAGCAGTTCTTC. As protein: CASRPQGTYNEQFF.

Only a few counts were recorded for this clone. This chain joins TRBV13 and TRBJ2-5; 13 bases are shared with TRBD2. The J call is uncertain, as TRBJ2-7 better fits the DNA end. The CDR3 covers 17 residues. Germline V lookup: CDR1 PRHDT, CDR2 FYEKMQ (reference sequence). CDR3 in amino acids: CASSSASTSGGSYEQYF. The DNA of the CDR3 is TGTGCCAGCAGCTCCGCCTCGACTAGCGGGGGGTCCTACGAGCAGTACTTC.

V and J are TRBV5-1 and TRBJ1-1, with unresolved D. Germline V gene lookup returns CDR1 SGHRS and CDR2 YFSETQ. The V end was cut by 3 bases, the J end by 4 bases, with 22 bases between. The CDR3 length is 17 residues. The CDR3: CASSSGLNTGLSTEAFF. CDR3 nucleotides: TGCGCCAGCAGCTCTGGTCTGAACACGGGGTTGAGCACTGAAGCTTTCTTT. Full variable domain (remainder filled in from reference TRBV5-1 and TRBJ1-1): KAGVTQTPRYLIKTRGQQVTLSCSPISGHRSVSWYQQTPGQGLQFLFEYFSETQRNKGNFPGRFSGRQFSNSRSEMNVSTLELGDSALYLCASSSGLNTGLSTEAFFGQGTRLTVV.

The chain couples TRBV5-1 to TRBJ2-7, with TRBD1 matching 8 bases. CDR3 size: 15 residues. The trim removed 3 bases at V and 2 bases at J, leaving 7 bases unmatched. Per germline, CDR1 SGHRS and CDR2 YFSETQ. As DNA, the CDR3 is TGCGCCAGCAGCTCCCGGACAGGGCAGACCTACGAGCAGTACTTC. It encodes CASSSRTGQTYEQYF.

This clone was detected only a few times. In DNA, the CDR3 is TGTGCCAGCAGTTACTCGCCGAGCTATGGCTACACCTTC. Amino acid sequence: CASSYSPSYGYTF. This chain connects TRBV6-5 to TRBJ1-2; D gene uncertain. The CDR3 covers 13 residues. CDR1 MNHEY and CDR2 SVGAGI come from the germline V gene. Trimming pared 0 bases from V and 4 bases from J, leaving 6 bases between.

The chain employs TRBV30 and TRBJ1-5; D unresolved. Trimming took 1 base from V and 4 from J, leaving 8 bases between them. The germline V gene has CDR1 GTSNPN and CDR2 SVGIG (reference sequence). There are 13 residues in the CDR3. In DNA form, the CDR3 reads TGTGCCTGGAGTGCAGGCCCTAATCAGCCCCAGCATTTT. Translating gives CAWSAGPNQPQHF.

This clone was observed a handful of times. The CDR3 is CASSPGTGVWEKLFF. The CDR3 nucleotides are TGTGCCAGCAGCCCGGGGACAGGGGTTTGGGAAAAACTGTTTTTT. V gene TRBV9 combines with J gene TRBJ1-4; TRBD1 matches at 10 bases. Germline CDR1 and CDR2: SGDLS and YYNGEE. The length of the CDR3 is 15 residues. The V gene end was trimmed by 4 bases and the J gene end by 8 bases; junction bases not matched to a gene: 8.

This clone was counted between two and nine times. This rearrangement joins TRBV27 to TRBJ1-5; 8 bases line up with TRBD1. This CDR3 comprises 13 residues. Germline assignment: CDR1 MNHEY and CDR2 SMNVEV (reference sequence). With 10 bases clipped from V and 0 bases from J, the junction kept 2 bases outside the gene matches. The CDR3 nucleotides are TGTGCCACCAGGGGGCATAGCAATCAGCCCCAGCATTTT. As protein: CATRGHSNQPQHF.

The rearrangement links TRBV6-1 to TRBJ1-1; 8 bases map to TRBD1. Germline V CDR1 and CDR2: MNHNS, SASEGT. The CDR3 contains 14 residues. V dropped 5 bases and J dropped 4; count of bases not matched to a gene: 6. Here the CDR3 DNA reads TGTGCCAGCAGTCTGGACAGGGTGGTCACTGAAGCTTTCTTT. Residues: CASSLDRVVTEAFF.

This clone was picked up many times. V is TRBV4-2 and J is TRBJ2-7; a weak D match, TRBD2 (6 bases). Per the germline V gene, CDR1 is LGHNA and CDR2 is YNFKEQ. The CDR3 has 15 residues. The germline V and J ends were trimmed by 0 bases and 0 bases, with 9 bases remaining between them. CDR3 in amino acids: CASSQEVTSSYEQYF. Written as DNA, the CDR3 is TGTGCCAGCAGCCAAGAGGTGACTAGCTCCTACGAGCAGTACTTC.